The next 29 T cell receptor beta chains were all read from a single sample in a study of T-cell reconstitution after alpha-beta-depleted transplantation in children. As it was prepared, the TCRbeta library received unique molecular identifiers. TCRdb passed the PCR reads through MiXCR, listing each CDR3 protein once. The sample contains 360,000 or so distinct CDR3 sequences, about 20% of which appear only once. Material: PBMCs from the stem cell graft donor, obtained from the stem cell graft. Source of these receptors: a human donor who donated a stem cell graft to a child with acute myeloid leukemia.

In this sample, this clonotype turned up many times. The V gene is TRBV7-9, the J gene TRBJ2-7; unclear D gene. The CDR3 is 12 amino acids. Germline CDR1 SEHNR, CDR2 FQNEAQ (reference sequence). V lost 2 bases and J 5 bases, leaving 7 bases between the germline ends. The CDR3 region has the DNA TGTGCCAGCAGCTTATTTCCGGACGAGCAGTACTTC. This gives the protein CASSLFPDEQYF.

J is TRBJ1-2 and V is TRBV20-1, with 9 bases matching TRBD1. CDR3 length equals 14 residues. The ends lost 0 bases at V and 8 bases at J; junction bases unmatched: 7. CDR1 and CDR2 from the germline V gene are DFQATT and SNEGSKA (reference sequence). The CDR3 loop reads CSARDRDRDPGYTF. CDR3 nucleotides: TGCAGTGCTAGAGATCGGGACAGGGATCCAGGCTACACCTTC.

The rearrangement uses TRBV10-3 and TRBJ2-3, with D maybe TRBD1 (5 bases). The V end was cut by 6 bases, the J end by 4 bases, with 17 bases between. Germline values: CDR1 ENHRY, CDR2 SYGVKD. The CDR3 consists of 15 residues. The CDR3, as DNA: TGTGCCATCAGCGACCCGGAAGGGGATCCAGATACGCAGTATTTT. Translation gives CAISDPEGDPDTQYF.

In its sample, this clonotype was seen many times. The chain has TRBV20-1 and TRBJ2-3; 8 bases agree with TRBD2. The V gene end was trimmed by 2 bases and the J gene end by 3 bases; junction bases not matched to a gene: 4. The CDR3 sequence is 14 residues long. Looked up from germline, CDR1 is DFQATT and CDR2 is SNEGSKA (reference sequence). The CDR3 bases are TGCAGTGCTAGAATCCGCGGGAGGACAGATACGCAGTATTTT. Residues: CSARIRGRTDTQYF.

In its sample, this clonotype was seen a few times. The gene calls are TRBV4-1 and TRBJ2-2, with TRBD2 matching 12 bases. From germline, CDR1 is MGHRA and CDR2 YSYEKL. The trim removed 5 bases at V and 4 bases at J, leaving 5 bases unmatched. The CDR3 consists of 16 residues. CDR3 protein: CASSEGTSGPTGELFF. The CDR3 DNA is TGCGCCAGCAGCGAAGGGACTAGCGGGCCCACCGGGGAGCTGTTTTTT.

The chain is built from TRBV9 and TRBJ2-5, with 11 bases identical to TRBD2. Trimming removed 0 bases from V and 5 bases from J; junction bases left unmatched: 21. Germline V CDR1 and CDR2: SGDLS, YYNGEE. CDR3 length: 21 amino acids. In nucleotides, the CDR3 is TGTGCCAGCAGCGTAGAGGACAGGGCCACATTACTAGCGGGAGATCGGGAGACCCAGTACTTC. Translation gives CASSVEDRATLLAGDRETQYF.

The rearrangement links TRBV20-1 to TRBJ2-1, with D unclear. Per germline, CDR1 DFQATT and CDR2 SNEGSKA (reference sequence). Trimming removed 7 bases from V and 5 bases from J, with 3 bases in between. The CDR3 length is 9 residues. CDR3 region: CSGDNEQFF. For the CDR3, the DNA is TGCAGTGGGGACAATGAGCAGTTCTTC.

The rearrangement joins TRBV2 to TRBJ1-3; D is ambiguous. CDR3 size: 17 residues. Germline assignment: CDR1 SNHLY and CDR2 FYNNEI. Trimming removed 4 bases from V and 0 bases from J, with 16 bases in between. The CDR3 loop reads CASSVEGAGSSGNTIYF. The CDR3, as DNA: TGTGCCAGCAGTGTGGAAGGAGCAGGATCCTCTGGAAACACCATATATTTT.

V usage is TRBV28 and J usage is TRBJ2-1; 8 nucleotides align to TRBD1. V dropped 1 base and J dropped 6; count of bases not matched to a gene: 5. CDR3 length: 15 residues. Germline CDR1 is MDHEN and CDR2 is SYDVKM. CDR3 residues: CASSLSDRVGNEQFF. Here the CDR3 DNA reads TGTGCCAGCAGTTTATCGGACAGGGTAGGCAATGAGCAGTTCTTC.

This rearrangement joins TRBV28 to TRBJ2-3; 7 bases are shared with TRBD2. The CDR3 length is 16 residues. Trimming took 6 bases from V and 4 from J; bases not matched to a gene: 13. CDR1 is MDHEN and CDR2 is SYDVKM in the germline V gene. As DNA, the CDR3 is TGTGCCAGCAGCCTGGGAACGGGAGGATTCCCAGATACGCAGTATTTT. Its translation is CASSLGTGGFPDTQYF.

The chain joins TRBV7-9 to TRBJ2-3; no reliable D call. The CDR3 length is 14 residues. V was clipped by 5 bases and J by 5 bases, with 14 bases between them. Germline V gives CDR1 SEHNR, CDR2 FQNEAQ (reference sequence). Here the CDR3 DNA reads TGTGCCAGCAGCCCGTCGGCCTCCCGAGATACGCAGTATTTT. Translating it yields CASSPSASRDTQYF.

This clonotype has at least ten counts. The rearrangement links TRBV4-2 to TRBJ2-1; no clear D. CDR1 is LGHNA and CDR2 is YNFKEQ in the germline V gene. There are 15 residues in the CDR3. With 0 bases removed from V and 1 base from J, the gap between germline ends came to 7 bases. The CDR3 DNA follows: TGTGCCAGCAGCCAAGAGATAGTATCCTACAATGAGCAGTTCTTC. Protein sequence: CASSQEIVSYNEQFF.

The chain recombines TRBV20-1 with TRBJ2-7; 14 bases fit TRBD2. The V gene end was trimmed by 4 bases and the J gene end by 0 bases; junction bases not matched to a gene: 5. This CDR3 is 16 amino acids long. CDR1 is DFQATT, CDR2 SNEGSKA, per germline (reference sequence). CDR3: CSATGLAGANSYEQYF. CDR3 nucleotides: TGCAGTGCTACGGGACTAGCGGGAGCCAACTCCTACGAGCAGTACTTC.

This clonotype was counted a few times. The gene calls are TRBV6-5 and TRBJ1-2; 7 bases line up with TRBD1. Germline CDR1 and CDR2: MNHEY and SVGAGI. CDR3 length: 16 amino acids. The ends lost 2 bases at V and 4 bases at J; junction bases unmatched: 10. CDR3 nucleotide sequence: TGTGCCAGCAGTTACCGCATAGGACAGGACTTCTATGGCTACACCTTC. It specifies CASSYRIGQDFYGYTF.

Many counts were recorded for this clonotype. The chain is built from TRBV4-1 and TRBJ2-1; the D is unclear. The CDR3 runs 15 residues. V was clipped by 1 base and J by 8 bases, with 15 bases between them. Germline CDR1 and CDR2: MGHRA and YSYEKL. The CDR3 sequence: CASSQGLGYTDEQFF. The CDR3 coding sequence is TGCGCCAGCAGCCAAGGACTGGGCTACACCGATGAGCAGTTCTTC.

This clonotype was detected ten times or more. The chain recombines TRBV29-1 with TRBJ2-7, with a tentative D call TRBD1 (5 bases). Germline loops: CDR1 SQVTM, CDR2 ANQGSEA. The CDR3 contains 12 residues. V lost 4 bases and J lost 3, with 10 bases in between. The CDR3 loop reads CSVGRQGYEQYF. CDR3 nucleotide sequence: TGCAGCGTTGGTCGGCAGGGCTACGAGCAGTACTTC.

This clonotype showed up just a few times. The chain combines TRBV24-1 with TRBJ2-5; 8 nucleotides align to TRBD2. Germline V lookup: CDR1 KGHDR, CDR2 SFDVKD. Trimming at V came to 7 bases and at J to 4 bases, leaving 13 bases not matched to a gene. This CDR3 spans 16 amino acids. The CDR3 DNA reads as TGTGCCACCAGCCGGGGAGGGCTAGCGGGCTCAGAGACCCAGTACTTC. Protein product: CATSRGGLAGSETQYF.

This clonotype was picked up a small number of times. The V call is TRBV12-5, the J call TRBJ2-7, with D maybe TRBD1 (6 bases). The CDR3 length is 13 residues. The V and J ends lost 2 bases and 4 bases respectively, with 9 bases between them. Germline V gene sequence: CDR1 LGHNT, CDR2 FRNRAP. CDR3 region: CASGLPTGYEQYF. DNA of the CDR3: TGTGCTAGTGGTTTGCCAACAGGGTACGAGCAGTACTTC.

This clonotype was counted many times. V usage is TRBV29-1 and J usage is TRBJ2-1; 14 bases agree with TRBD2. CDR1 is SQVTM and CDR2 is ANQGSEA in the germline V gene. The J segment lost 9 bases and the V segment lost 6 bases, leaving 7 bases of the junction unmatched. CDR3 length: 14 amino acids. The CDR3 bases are TGCAGCGTCGGGACTAGCGGGAGAAACGGTGAGCAGTTCTTC. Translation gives CSVGTSGRNGEQFF.

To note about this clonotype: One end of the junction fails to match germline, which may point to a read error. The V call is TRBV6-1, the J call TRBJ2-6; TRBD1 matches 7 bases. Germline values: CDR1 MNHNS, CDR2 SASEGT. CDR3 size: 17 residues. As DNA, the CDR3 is TGTGCCAGCAGTAAAGCCCGGGACAGCTCTGGGGCCAACGTCCTGACTTTC. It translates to CASSKARDSSGANVLTF.

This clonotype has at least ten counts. CDR3 amino acids: CAIAPQGAASYEQYF. DNA for the CDR3: TGTGCCATCGCCCCTCAGGGGGCAGCTTCCTACGAGCAGTACTTC. The V and J genes are TRBV10-3 and TRBJ2-7; 8 bases line up with TRBD1. The CDR3 spans 15 residues. CDR1 and CDR2 from the germline V gene are ENHRY and SYGVKD. J gave up 1 base and V 8 bases, and 10 bases lay outside the gene matches.

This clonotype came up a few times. CDR3 nucleotide sequence: TGTGCCAGCAGCTTTGGCGGTGGCGGGAGGGATATCTACGAGCAGTACTTC. It codes for CASSFGGGGRDIYEQYF. This chain links TRBV7-2 with TRBJ2-7, with TRBD2 identical over 9 bases. Germline V gene sequence: CDR1 SGHTA, CDR2 FQGNSA. The junction had 12 bases not matched to a gene; V was cut back by 3 bases and J by 3 bases. The CDR3 extends over 17 amino acids.

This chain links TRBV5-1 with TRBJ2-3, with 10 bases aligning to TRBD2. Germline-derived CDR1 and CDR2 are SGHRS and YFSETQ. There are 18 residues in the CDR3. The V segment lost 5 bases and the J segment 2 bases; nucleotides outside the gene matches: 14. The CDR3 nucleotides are TGCGCCAGCAGGGGCCTAGCGGGAGTCAACCTCAACACAGATACGCAGTATTTT. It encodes CASRGLAGVNLNTDTQYF.

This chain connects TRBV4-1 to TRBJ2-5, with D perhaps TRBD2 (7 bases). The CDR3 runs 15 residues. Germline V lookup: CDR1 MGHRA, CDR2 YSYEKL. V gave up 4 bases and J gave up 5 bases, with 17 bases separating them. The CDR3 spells CASSPGGPKGETQYF. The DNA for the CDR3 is TGCGCCAGCAGCCCGGGGGGCCCAAAAGGGGAGACCCAGTACTTC.

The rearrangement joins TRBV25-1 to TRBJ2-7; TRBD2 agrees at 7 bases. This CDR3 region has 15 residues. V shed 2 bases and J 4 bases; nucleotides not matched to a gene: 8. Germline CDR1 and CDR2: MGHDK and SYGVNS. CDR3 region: CASSEVDPRGYEQYF. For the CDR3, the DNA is TGTGCCAGCAGTGAAGTAGATCCGCGGGGGTACGAGCAGTACTTC.

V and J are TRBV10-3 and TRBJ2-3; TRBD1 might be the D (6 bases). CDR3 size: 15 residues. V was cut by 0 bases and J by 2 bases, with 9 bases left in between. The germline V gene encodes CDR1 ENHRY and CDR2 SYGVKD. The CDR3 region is CAISESQGFTDTQYF. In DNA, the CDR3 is TGTGCCATCAGTGAGTCTCAGGGGTTCACAGATACGCAGTATTTT.

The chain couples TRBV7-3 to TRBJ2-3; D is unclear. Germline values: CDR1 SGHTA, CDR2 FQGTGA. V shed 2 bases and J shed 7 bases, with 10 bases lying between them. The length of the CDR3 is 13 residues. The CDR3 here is CASSLLADHTQYF. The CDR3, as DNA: TGTGCCAGCAGCTTACTGGCGGATCATACGCAGTATTTT.

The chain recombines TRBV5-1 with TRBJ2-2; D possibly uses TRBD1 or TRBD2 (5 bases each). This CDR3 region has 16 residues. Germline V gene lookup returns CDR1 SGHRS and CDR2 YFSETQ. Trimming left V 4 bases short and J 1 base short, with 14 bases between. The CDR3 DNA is TGCGCCAGCAGCACCCGGGACCGACTGAACACCGGGGAGCTGTTTTTT. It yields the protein CASSTRDRLNTGELFF.

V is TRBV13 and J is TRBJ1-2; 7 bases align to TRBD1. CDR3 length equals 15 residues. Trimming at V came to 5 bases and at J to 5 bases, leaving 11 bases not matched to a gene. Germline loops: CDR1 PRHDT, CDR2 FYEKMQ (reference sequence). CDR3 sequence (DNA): TGTGCCAGCAGCCCGACCCACAGGGGAGCATATGGCTACACCTTC. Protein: CASSPTHRGAYGYTF.